This T cell receptor beta chain was sequenced during a study of blood T cell repertoires in COVID-19. CDR3 size: 14 residues. V lost 5 bases, J lost 0 bases, and 7 bases lay in between. CDR1 is SGHTA and CDR2 is FQGTGA in the germline V gene. Clones were sequenced by immunoSEQ multiplex PCR, and TCRdb holds only the in-frame ones, with some missing. In the table there are some 280,000 clones, approximately 88% of which are singletons. The clonotype comes from a woman aged 40-49 years who had recovered from COVID-19. The specimen was peripheral blood. V and J are TRBV7-3 and TRBJ2-2; D ambiguous. This CDR3 reads CASSPHSNTGELFF. The CDR3 coding sequence is TGTGCCAGCAGCCCTCACTCGAACACCGGGGAGCTGTTTTTT.